A single sample gave rise to the 17 T cell receptor beta chains below, sequenced in a study of OX40 agonist ivuxolimab in advanced cancers. Produced via immunoSEQ multiplex PCR; TCRdb's table is partial and in-frame only. The sample yields 90,000 or so clones, 87% seen once. The input for sequencing was CD4+ or CD8+ T cells sorted from blood, taken in a trial of the OX40 agonist ivuxolimab. Receptors originate from an adult with an advanced solid tumor such as melanoma, head and neck, liver or kidney cancer.

This clone was seen a few times. The chain combines TRBV30 with TRBJ1-2; D perhaps matches TRBD1 (6 bases). Germline CDR1 is GTSNPN and CDR2 is SVGIG (reference sequence). The CDR3 spans 12 residues. V dropped 3 bases and J dropped 9 bases, with 14 bases sitting between them. CDR3 region: CAWSRQDGSYTF. Written as DNA, the CDR3 is TGTGCCTGGAGCCGACAGGACGGAAGCTACACCTTC.

This sequence joins TRBV10-2 and TRBJ1-2; a possible D gene is TRBD1 (6 bases). The ends were cut back, 2 bases at V and 7 bases at J, with 8 bases in the middle. Germline values: CDR1 WSHSY, CDR2 SAAADI. The CDR3 covers 12 residues. CDR3 coding DNA: TGCGCCAGCAGTGAGGGGGGGCCTGGCTACACCTTC. This translates into CASSEGGPGYTF.

This clone has just one count. This chain links TRBV25-1 with TRBJ1-4, with no clear D. Trimming removed 3 bases from V and 8 bases from J, with 13 bases in between. In germline, CDR1 is MGHDK, CDR2 SYGVNS. This CDR3 contains 14 residues. The CDR3 protein is CASSDQPSGEKLFF. CDR3 coding DNA: TGTGCCAGCAGTGATCAACCAAGCGGGGAAAAACTGTTTTTT. Complete variable domain (other parts from reference TRBV25-1 and TRBJ1-4): EADIYQTPRYLVIGTGKKITLECSQTMGHDKMYWYQQDPGMELHLIHYSYGVNSTEKGDLSSESTVSRIRTEHFPLTLESARPSHTSQYLCASSDQPSGEKLFFGSGTQLSVL.

The genes are TRBV5-1 and TRBJ2-1, with no clear D. CDR3 length: 13 residues. Looked up from germline, CDR1 is SGHRS and CDR2 is YFSETQ. Trimming removed 1 base from V and 6 bases from J, with 8 bases in between. DNA for the CDR3: TGCGCCAGCAGCTTGAACACCCGCAATGAGCAGTTCTTC. It specifies CASSLNTRNEQFF.

The rearrangement uses TRBV19 and TRBJ1-2; D unresolved. The V end lost 4 bases, the J end lost 4 bases, and 10 bases lay between the germline ends. Germline lookup yields CDR1 LNHDA and CDR2 SQIVND (reference sequence). This CDR3 comprises 13 residues. CDR3 protein: CASSNRAVYGYTF. CDR3 coding DNA: TGTGCCAGTAGTAACCGGGCCGTCTATGGCTACACCTTC. The variable domain in full, with the rest retrieved from reference TRBV19 and TRBJ1-2, is DGGITQSPKYLFRKEGQNVTLSCEQNLNHDAMYWYRQDPGQGLRLIYYSQIVNDFQKGDIAEGYSVSREKKESFPLTVTSAQKNPTAFYLCASSNRAVYGYTFGSGTRLTVV.

CDR3 in amino acids: CASSPGAGIGDEQFF. The CDR3 DNA sequence: TGCGCCAGCAGCCCTGGGGCGGGAATAGGCGATGAGCAGTTCTTC. The V and J genes are TRBV5-1 and TRBJ2-1; perhaps TRBD2 as D (6 bases). The CDR3 has 15 amino acids. The V gene lost 4 bases and the J gene lost 8 bases, with 19 bases spanning the gap. Germline V lookup: CDR1 SGHRS, CDR2 YFSETQ.

The chain recombines TRBV7-6 with TRBJ2-1, with TRBD2 as a possible D gene (6 bases). Germline V gene lookup returns CDR1 SGHVS and CDR2 FNYEAQ. V gave up 4 bases and J gave up 5 bases, with 15 bases separating them. This CDR3 is built from 15 residues. The CDR3 sequence: CASSSRRGPHNEQFF. The DNA for the CDR3 is TGTGCCAGCAGCTCTAGGAGGGGCCCTCACAATGAGCAGTTCTTC.

This rearrangement joins TRBV11-2 to TRBJ1-3; the D is unclear. The ends were cut back, 2 bases at V and 7 bases at J, with 12 bases in the middle. Germline values: CDR1 SGHAT, CDR2 FQNNGV. The CDR3 contains 14 residues. DNA for the CDR3: TGTGCCAGCAGCTTATCGGCAGGACTTAACACCATATATTTT. Protein: CASSLSAGLNTIYF.

J is TRBJ1-1 and V is TRBV2; 9 nucleotides align to TRBD1. Germline V gene lookup returns CDR1 SNHLY and CDR2 FYNNEI. V shed 6 bases and J 4 bases; nucleotides not matched to a gene: 6. This CDR3 comprises 14 residues. CDR3 region: CASSNRGLATEAFF. The CDR3 DNA reads as TGTGCCAGCAGCAACAGGGGGCTGGCCACTGAAGCTTTCTTT.

The chain couples TRBV6-1 to TRBJ2-7, with a weak D call TRBD2 (6 bases). V dropped 3 bases and J dropped 4 bases, with 10 bases sitting between them. Germline V gene sequence: CDR1 MNHNS, CDR2 SASEGT. This CDR3 comprises 13 residues. The DNA for the CDR3 is TGTGCCAGCAGTGATCCGGCGGGATACGAGCAGTACTTC. Amino acid sequence: CASSDPAGYEQYF.

V is TRBV5-4 and J is TRBJ2-7; a weak D match, TRBD2 (6 bases). This CDR3 has 13 amino acids. V dropped 5 bases and J dropped 6 bases, with 15 bases sitting between them. CDR1 is SGHNT and CDR2 is YYREEE in the germline V gene (reference sequence). CDR3 nucleotide sequence: TGTGCCAGCAGGGACATGGGAGGAGGCGAGCAGTACTTC. It yields the protein CASRDMGGGEQYF.

This rearrangement joins TRBV7-9 to TRBJ2-1, with D unclear. Trimming took off 1 base at V and 4 bases at J, with 8 bases between the two ends. CDR3 size: 14 residues. Germline values: CDR1 SEHNR, CDR2 FQNEAQ (reference sequence). The CDR3 reads CASSLVGLYNEQFF. The DNA for the CDR3 is TGTGCCAGCAGCTTAGTGGGCTTATACAATGAGCAGTTCTTC.

The chain uses TRBV7-9 and TRBJ1-4; D is perhaps TRBD1 (5 bases). The V end lost 1 base, the J end lost 0 bases, and 12 bases lay between the germline ends. From germline, CDR1 is SEHNR and CDR2 FQNEAQ (reference sequence). This CDR3 spans 17 amino acids. CDR3 region: CASSLGQGSATNEKLFF. The DNA of the CDR3 is TGTGCCAGCAGCTTAGGGCAGGGTTCCGCAACTAATGAAAAACTGTTTTTT.

This chain connects TRBV11-2 to TRBJ2-7; D remains ambiguous. Trimming removed 2 bases at V and 3 bases at J, with 14 bases between. Germline loops: CDR1 SGHAT, CDR2 FQNNGV. The CDR3 has 15 residues. CDR3 loop: CASSLSVQDNYEQYF. The DNA for the CDR3 is TGTGCCAGCAGCTTAAGTGTCCAGGATAACTACGAGCAGTACTTC.

The gene calls are TRBV2 and TRBJ2-1, with D possibly being TRBD1 (5 bases). V dropped 1 base and J dropped 4 bases, with 5 bases sitting between them. This CDR3 spans 13 amino acids. Germline CDR1 is SNHLY and CDR2 is FYNNEI. CDR3 sequence (DNA): TGTGCCAGCAGTGAAGACAGGTACAATGAGCAGTTCTTC. It is translated as CASSEDRYNEQFF.

The V call is TRBV7-2, the J call TRBJ1-1; D is ambiguous. This CDR3 contains 14 residues. Trimming took off 5 bases at V and 1 base at J, with 11 bases between the two ends. Germline V gene sequence: CDR1 SGHTA, CDR2 FQGNSA. The DNA for the CDR3 is TGTGCCAGCAGCCTCGATAATCGGAACACTGAAGCTTTCTTT. Its protein product is CASSLDNRNTEAFF.

In its sample, this clone was seen once. One end of the junction is discordant with germline, which a read error may explain. The V call is TRBV7-7, the J call TRBJ2-3, with D perhaps matching TRBD1 (8 bases). CDR1 and CDR2 from the germline V gene are SSHAT and FNYEAQ (reference sequence). The CDR3 has 13 residues. The CDR3: CASSPDRGGRQYF. The CDR3 nucleotides are TGTGCTAGCAGCCCCGACAGGGGAGGGAGGCAGTATTTT.